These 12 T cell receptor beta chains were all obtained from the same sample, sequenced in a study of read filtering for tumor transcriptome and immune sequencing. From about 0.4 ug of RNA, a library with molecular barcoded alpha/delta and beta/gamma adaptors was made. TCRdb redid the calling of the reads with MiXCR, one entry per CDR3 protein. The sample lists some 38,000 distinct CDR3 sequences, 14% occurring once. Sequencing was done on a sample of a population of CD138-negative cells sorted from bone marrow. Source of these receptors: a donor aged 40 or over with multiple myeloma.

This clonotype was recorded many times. For the CDR3, the DNA is TGTGCCAGCAGTCCCAAAGATCCGACAGGGGGTCGCACTGAAGCTTTCTTT. Amino acid sequence: CASSPKDPTGGRTEAFF. This chain links TRBV27 with TRBJ1-1; 9 nucleotides match TRBD1. Germline V gene data show CDR1 as MNHEY and CDR2 as SMNVEV (reference sequence). This CDR3 is 17 amino acids long. Losses at the gene ends were 5 bases for V and 4 bases for J; bases not matched to a gene: 14.

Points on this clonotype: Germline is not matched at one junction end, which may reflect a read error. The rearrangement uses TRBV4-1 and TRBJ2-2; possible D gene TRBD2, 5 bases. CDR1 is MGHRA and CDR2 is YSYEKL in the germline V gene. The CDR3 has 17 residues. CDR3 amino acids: CASSQGLRAGNTGELFF. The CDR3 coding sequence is TGTGCCAGCAGCCAAGGGCTGAGGGCAGGGAACACCGGGGAGCTGTTTTTT.

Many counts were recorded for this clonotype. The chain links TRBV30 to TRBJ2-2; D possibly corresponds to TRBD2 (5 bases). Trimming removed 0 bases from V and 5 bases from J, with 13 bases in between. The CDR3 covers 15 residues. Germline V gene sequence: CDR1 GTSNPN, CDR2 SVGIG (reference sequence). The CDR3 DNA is TGTGCCTGGAGTGTAACGTCGGGAATTACCGGGGAGCTGTTTTTT. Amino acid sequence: CAWSVTSGITGELFF.

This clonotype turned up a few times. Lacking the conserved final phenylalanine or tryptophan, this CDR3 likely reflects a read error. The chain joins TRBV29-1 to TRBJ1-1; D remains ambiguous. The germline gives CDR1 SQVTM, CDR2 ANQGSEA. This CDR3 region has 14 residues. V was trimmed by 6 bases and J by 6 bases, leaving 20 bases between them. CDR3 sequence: CSVRPGQMIPEAFS. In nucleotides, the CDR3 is TGCAGCGTCCGTCCCGGGCAGATGATCCCTGAAGCTTTCTCA.

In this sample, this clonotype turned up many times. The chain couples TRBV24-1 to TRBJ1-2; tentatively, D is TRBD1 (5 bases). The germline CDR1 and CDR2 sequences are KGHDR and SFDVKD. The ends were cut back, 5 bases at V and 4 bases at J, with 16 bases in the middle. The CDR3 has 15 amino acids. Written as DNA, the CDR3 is TGTGCCACCAGTGCCACCGGCCAGGGAGGCTATGGCTACACCTTC. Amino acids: CATSATGQGGYGYTF.

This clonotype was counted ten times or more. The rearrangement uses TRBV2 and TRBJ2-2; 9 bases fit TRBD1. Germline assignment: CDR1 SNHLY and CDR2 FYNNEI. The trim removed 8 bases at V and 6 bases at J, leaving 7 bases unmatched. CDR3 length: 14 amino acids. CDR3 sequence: CASGWGQGPGELFF. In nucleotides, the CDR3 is TGTGCCAGCGGTTGGGGACAGGGACCCGGGGAGCTGTTTTTT.

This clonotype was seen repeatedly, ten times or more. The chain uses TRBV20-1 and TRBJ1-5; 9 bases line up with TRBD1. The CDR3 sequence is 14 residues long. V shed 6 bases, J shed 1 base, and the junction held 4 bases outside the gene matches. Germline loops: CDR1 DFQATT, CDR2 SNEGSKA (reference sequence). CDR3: CSARQGESNQPQHF. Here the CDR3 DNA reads TGCAGTGCCAGACAGGGGGAAAGCAATCAGCCCCAGCATTTT.

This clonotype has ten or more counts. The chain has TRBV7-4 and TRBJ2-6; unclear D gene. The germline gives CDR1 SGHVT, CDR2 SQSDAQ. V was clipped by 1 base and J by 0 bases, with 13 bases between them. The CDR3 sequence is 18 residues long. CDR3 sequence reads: CASSLGCRMFSGANVLTF. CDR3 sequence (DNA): TGTGCCAGCAGCTTAGGTTGCAGGATGTTCTCTGGGGCCAACGTCCTGACTTTC.

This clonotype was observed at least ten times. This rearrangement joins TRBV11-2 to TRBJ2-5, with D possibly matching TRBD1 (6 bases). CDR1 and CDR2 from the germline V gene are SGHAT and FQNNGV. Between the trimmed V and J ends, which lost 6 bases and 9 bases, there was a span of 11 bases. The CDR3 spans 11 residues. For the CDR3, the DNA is TGTGCCAGCAGTTCAGGGGCGTCCCAGTACTTC. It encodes CASSSGASQYF.

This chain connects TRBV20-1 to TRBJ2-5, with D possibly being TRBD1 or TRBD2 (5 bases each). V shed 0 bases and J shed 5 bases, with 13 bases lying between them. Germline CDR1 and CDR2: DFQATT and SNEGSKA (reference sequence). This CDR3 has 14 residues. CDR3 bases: TGCAGTGCTAGAGATCCACGGGGCGGGGAGACCCAGTACTTC. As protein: CSARDPRGGETQYF.

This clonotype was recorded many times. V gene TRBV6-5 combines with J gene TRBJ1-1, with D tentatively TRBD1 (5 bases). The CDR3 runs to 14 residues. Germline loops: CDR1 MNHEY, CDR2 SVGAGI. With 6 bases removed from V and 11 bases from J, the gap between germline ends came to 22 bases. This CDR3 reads CASSRATLPLEAFF. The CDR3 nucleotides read TGTGCCAGCAGCAGGGCCACGCTCCCTTTGGAGGCTTTCTTT.

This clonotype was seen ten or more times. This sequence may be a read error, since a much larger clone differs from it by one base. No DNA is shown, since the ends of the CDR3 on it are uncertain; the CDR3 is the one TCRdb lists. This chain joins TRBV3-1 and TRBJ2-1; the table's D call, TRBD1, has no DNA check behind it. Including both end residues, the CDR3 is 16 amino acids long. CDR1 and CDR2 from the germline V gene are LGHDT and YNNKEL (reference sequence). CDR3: CASSQVGRGNYNELFF.